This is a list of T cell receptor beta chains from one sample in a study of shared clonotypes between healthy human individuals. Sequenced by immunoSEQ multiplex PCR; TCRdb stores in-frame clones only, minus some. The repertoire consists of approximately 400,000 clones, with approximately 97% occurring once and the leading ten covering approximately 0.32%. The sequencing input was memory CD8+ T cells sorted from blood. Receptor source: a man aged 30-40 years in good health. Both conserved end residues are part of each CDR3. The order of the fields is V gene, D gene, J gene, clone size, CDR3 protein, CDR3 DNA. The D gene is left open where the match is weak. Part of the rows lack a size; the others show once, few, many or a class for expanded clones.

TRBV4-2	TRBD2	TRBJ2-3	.	CASSQEASGRHGTDTQYF	TGTGCCAGCAGCCAAGAGGCTAGCGGGAGACATGGCACAGATACGCAGTATTTT
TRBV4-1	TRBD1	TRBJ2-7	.	CASSVQAGGKGEQYF	TGCGCCAGCAGCGTGCAAGCAGGGGGTAAGGGCGAGCAGTACTTC
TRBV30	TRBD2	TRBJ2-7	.	CAWSGYRLAGYEGEQYF	TGTGCCTGGAGTGGATACAGACTAGCGGGTTACGAAGGGGAGCAGTACTTC
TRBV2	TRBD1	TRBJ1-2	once	CASSGTGGADYGYTF	TGTGCCAGCAGTGGAACAGGGGGCGCCGACTATGGCTACACCTTC
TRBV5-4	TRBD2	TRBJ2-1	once	CASHLAGELVQFF	TGTGCCAGCCATCTAGCGGGAGAATTGGTGCAGTTCTTC
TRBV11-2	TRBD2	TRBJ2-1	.	CASSLYGTSGSNEQFF	TGTGCCAGCAGCTTATATGGCACTAGCGGGTCCAATGAGCAGTTCTTC
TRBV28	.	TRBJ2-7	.	CASSDVADPSYEQYF	TGTGCCAGCAGTGACGTCGCGGACCCCTCCTACGAGCAGTACTTC
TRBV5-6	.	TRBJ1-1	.	CASSLWVGAGTEAFF	TGTGCCAGCAGCTTGTGGGTGGGGGCAGGCACTGAAGCTTTCTTT
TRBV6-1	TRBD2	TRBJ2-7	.	CASSKLAGGYEQYF	TGTGCCAGCAGTAAACTAGCGGGAGGCTACGAGCAGTACTTC
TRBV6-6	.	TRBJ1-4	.	CASSYREELFF	TGTGCCAGCAGTTACAGGGAAGAACTGTTTTTT
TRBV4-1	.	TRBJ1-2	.	CASSQDPSRTALYGYTF	TGCGCCAGCAGCCAAGATCCCTCTCGGACAGCCCTCTATGGCTACACCTTC
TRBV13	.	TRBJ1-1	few	CASRGDGRGEAFF	TGTGCCAGCAGAGGGGACGGGCGGGGAGAAGCTTTCTTT
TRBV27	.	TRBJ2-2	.	CASRGYAELFF	TGTGCCAGCAGAGGGTATGCGGAGCTGTTTTTT
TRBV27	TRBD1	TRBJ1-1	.	CASSPRTGYTEAFF	TGTGCCAGCAGTCCTCGGACAGGGTACACTGAAGCTTTCTTT
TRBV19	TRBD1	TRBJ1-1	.	CASTSRDSKNTEAFF	TGTGCCAGTACGAGTAGGGACAGCAAGAACACTGAAGCTTTCTTT
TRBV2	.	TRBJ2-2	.	CASSGAGGGGTGELFF	TGTGCCAGCAGTGGAGCGGGCGGCGGAGGGACCGGGGAGCTGTTTTTT
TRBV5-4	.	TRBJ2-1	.	CASSWKGDFRNEQFF	TGTGCCAGCAGCTGGAAGGGCGACTTTAGAAATGAGCAGTTCTTC
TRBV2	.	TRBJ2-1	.	CASPRGSSYNEQFF	TGTGCCAGCCCCCGGGGGAGCTCCTACAATGAGCAGTTCTTC
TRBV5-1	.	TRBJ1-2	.	CASSAGLLGYTF	TGCGCCAGCAGCGCTGGACTGTTGGGCTACACCTTC
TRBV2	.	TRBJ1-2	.	CASRATRPINYGYTF	TGTGCCAGCCGGGCCACCCGACCGATTAACTATGGCTACACCTTC
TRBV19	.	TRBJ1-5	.	CASSISVGYSNQPQHF	TGTGCCAGTAGTATATCAGTAGGCTATAGCAATCAGCCCCAGCATTTT
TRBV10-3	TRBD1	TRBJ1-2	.	CATLSTGFHGYTF	TGTGCCACCCTTTCGACAGGGTTTCACGGCTACACCTTC
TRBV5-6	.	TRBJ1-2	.	CASSLEGPGYTF	TGTGCCAGCAGCTTGGAAGGGCCCGGCTACACCTTC
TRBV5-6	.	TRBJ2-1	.	CASSLELTSSYNEQFF	TGTGCCAGCAGCTTGGAATTGACAAGCTCCTACAATGAGCAGTTCTTC
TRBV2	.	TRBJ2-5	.	CASSERPGQETQYF	TGTGCCAGCAGTGAACGACCGGGACAAGAGACCCAGTACTTC
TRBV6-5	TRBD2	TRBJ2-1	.	CASSYDLAGDNEQFF	TGTGCCAGCAGTTACGACCTAGCGGGTGACAATGAGCAGTTCTTC
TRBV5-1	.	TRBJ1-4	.	CASSLGERNEKLFF	TGCGCCAGTAGCTTAGGGGAAAGGAATGAAAAACTGTTTTTT
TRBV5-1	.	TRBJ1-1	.	CASSLEGTEAFF	TGCGCCAGCAGCTTGGAAGGGACAGAAGCTTTCTTT
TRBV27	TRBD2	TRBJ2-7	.	CASSLGLAATYEQYF	TGTGCCAGCAGTTTAGGACTAGCAGCTACCTACGAGCAGTACTTC
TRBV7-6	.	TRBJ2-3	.	CASSSKRGPSGTDTQYF	TGTGCCAGCAGTTCTAAGAGGGGACCCAGCGGCACAGATACGCAGTATTTT
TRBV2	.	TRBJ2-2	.	CASDRSSGELFF	TGTGCCAGCGATAGATCGTCCGGGGAGCTGTTTTTT
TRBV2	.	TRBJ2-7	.	CASIAPPYEQYF	TGTGCCAGCATAGCGCCTCCCTACGAGCAGTACTTC
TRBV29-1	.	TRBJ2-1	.	CSVGIVREQFF	TGCAGCGTTGGAATAGTCCGGGAGCAGTTCTTC
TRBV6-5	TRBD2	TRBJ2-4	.	CASGVREGNIQYF	TGTGCCAGCGGCGTCCGGGAGGGGAACATTCAGTACTTC
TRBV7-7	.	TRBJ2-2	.	CASSLALGSTGELFF	TGTGCTAGCAGCTTAGCGTTGGGTTCCACCGGGGAGCTGTTTTTT
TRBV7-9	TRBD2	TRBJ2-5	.	CASSLTAGGLYF	TGTGCCAGCAGCTTAACGGCGGGAGGCCTCTACTTC
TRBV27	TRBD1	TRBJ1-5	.	CASSLLPVTGGYQPQHF	TGTGCCAGCAGTCTCCTCCCCGTGACAGGGGGTTATCAGCCCCAGCATTTT
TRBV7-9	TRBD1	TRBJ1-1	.	CASSSTGQGAREAFF	TGTGCCAGCAGCTCAACGGGACAGGGGGCGAGAGAAGCTTTCTTT
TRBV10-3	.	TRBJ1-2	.	CAISGGYTF	TGTGCCATCAGTGGGGGCTACACCTTC